This TCR beta chain was profiled in a study of blood T cells in healthy people across ages. The CDR3 sequence is 13 residues long. V shed 7 bases and J shed 11 bases, with 20 bases lying between them. Germline CDR1 reads SGHAT; CDR2 reads FQNNGV. Healthy Caucasian individuals from Russia aged roughly 6 to 95 served as donors. The authors ran a second PCR of roughly 6 to 12 cycles using a sample-barcoded 5' primer and a J-beta primer mix. MiXCR, run by TCRdb on the 5' RACE reads, gives a single entry per CDR3 protein. Of about 1.6 million distinct CDR3 sequences in the sample, approximately 32% were seen once.

Sequencing was performed on blood. The sequence was collected from a woman in her twenties or thirties in good health. The chain combines TRBV11-2 with TRBJ2-5; D might be TRBD1 (6 bases). This CDR3 reads CASTLWGPDEQYF. Written as DNA, the CDR3 is TGTGCCAGCACCCTGTGGGGGCCAGATGAGCAGTACTTC. The variable domain in full, with the rest retrieved from reference TRBV11-2 and TRBJ2-5, is EAGVAQSPRYKIIEKRQSVAFWCNPISGHATLYWYQQILGQGPKLLIQFQNNGVVDDSQLPKDRFSAERLKGVDSTLKIQPAKLEDSAVYLCASTLWGPDEQYFGPGTRLLVL.